This passage covers 16 T cell receptor beta chains from one sample sequenced in a study of identical twins. TCRdb redid the calling of the 5' RACE reads with MiXCR, one entry per CDR3 protein. The sample gives roughly 720,000 distinct CDR3 sequences, roughly 18% of which show up once; about an eighth is in the top ten. These data were also reused for a study on T cells expressing NK-cell markers.

Material for sequencing was PBMCs. Receptors originate from a young woman in good health.

The chain is built from TRBV12-3 or TRBV12-4 and TRBJ1-5; tentative D call: TRBD1 (6 bases). V lost 4 bases to trimming and J lost 3 bases, with 10 bases between them. The CDR3 runs to 14 residues. CDR3 protein: CASSYGQSNQPQHF. CDR3 coding DNA: TGTGCCAGCAGTTACGGACAGTCCAATCAGCCCCAGCATTTT.

The chain employs TRBV29-1 and TRBJ2-5; tentatively, D is TRBD1 (5 bases). Trimming took off 5 bases at V and 7 bases at J, with 23 bases between the two ends. This CDR3 has 15 amino acids. Germline assignment: CDR1 SQVTM and CDR2 ANQGSEA. The CDR3 nucleotides read TGCAGCGTTCTCTCGAGCAGGGTGTTATCGGGGACCCAGTACTTC. Translated, it gives CSVLSSRVLSGTQYF.

This clonotype was observed a few times. The V gene is TRBV6-1, the J gene TRBJ2-1; either TRBD1 or TRBD2 may supply D (5 bases each). In germline, CDR1 is MNHNS, CDR2 SASEGT. Trimming removed 9 bases from V and 7 bases from J, with 19 bases in between. This CDR3 has 14 amino acids. The CDR3 sequence is CASHREGPWNEQFF. CDR3 DNA: TGTGCCAGTCATCGAGAGGGACCATGGAATGAGCAGTTCTTC.

This clonotype occurred many times. The chain is built from TRBV20-1 and TRBJ2-7; D could derive from TRBD1 or TRBD2 (6 bases each). Deletions cut 0 bases from V and 5 bases from J, with 17 bases between. Germline values: CDR1 DFQATT, CDR2 SNEGSKA (reference sequence). The CDR3 is 15 amino acids. The CDR3 protein is CSARDIGGHSHEQYF. As DNA, the CDR3 is TGCAGTGCTAGAGATATCGGGGGCCACAGCCACGAGCAGTACTTC.

This clonotype has more than one count but fewer than ten. V is TRBV27 and J is TRBJ1-6; D unclear. Germline CDR1 MNHEY, CDR2 SMNVEV (reference sequence). Trimming removed 2 bases from V and 7 bases from J, with 9 bases in between. This CDR3 has 14 amino acids. CDR3 nucleotides: TGTGCCAGCAGTTTAGTGGGCAGCAATTCACCCCTCCACTTT. The encoded protein is CASSLVGSNSPLHF.

This clonotype has at least ten counts. The chain couples TRBV7-6 to TRBJ2-2, with D uncertain. The CDR3 covers 14 residues. Germline CDR1 and CDR2: SGHVS and FNYEAQ. Trimming stripped 1 base from V and 0 bases from J, with 3 bases between. The CDR3 region is CASSLEPNTGELFF. For the CDR3, the DNA is TGTGCCAGCAGCTTAGAACCGAACACCGGGGAGCTGTTTTTT.

This clonotype appeared a few times. The rearrangement links TRBV2 to TRBJ1-1, with D unresolved. Germline V gene sequence: CDR1 SNHLY, CDR2 FYNNEI. The CDR3 extends over 13 amino acids. V was shortened by 9 bases and J by 5 bases, with 16 bases between the two germline ends. CDR3 sequence: CARRIEQRTEAFF. The CDR3 bases are TGTGCCAGAAGAATAGAACAGAGGACTGAAGCTTTCTTT.

V and J are TRBV5-1 and TRBJ2-2, with 7 positions matching TRBD1. Germline assignment: CDR1 SGHRS and CDR2 YFSETQ. V lost 2 bases, J lost 1 base, and 2 bases stayed unmatched. The CDR3 has 15 amino acids. CDR3 residues: CASSFQGVNTGELFF. CDR3 coding DNA: TGCGCCAGCAGCTTCCAGGGGGTGAACACCGGGGAGCTGTTTTTT. The whole variable domain, filled in from reference TRBV5-1 and TRBJ2-2, reads KAGVTQTPRYLIKTRGQQVTLSCSPISGHRSVSWYQQTPGQGLQFLFEYFSETQRNKGNFPGRFSGRQFSNSRSEMNVSTLELGDSALYLCASSFQGVNTGELFFGEGSRLTVL.

This clonotype was picked up a small number of times. The J gene is TRBJ2-7, the V gene TRBV6-2 or TRBV6-3; tentative D call: TRBD2 (5 bases). CDR1 MNHEY and CDR2 SVGEGT come from the germline V gene. The CDR3 is made up of 13 amino acids. The germline V and J ends were trimmed by 11 bases and 2 bases, with 16 bases remaining between them. CDR3 loop: CACPQRGTYEQYF. CDR3 in DNA: TGTGCCTGCCCCCAGCGAGGGACCTACGAGCAGTACTTC.

This clonotype came up many times. The chain combines TRBV5-1 with TRBJ1-1; D unresolved. CDR3 length equals 13 residues. V gave up 3 bases and J gave up 3 bases, with 9 bases separating them. The V gene's germline CDR1 is SGHRS and CDR2 YFSETQ. This CDR3 reads CASSSTGDTEAFF. The DNA for the CDR3 is TGCGCCAGCAGCTCCACCGGGGACACTGAAGCTTTCTTT.

This chain links TRBV5-1 with TRBJ2-1; 10 bases are shared with TRBD2. V was pared by 0 bases and J by 7 bases, with 7 bases of the junction left unmatched. Germline-derived CDR1 and CDR2 are SGHRS and YFSETQ. The CDR3 sequence is 16 residues long. DNA of the CDR3: TGCGCCAGCAGCTTGGGGACTAGCGGCATACAGAATGAGCAGTTCTTC. Translating gives CASSLGTSGIQNEQFF.

This clonotype has just a few counts. V usage is TRBV9 and J usage is TRBJ2-7; 12 bases line up with TRBD2. The V gene's germline CDR1 is SGDLS and CDR2 YYNGEE. The junction had 10 bases not matched to a gene; V was cut back by 4 bases and J by 5 bases. The CDR3 consists of 16 residues. In nucleotides, the CDR3 is TGTGCCAGCAGCCCAGGACTAGCGGGATTGAAGGACGAGCAGTACTTC. Encoded protein: CASSPGLAGLKDEQYF. Combining the CDR3 with reference TRBV9 and TRBJ2-7 gives the whole variable domain DSGVTQTPKHLITATGQRVTLRCSPRSGDLSVYWYQQSLDQGLQFLIQYYNGEERAKGNILERFSAQQFPDLHSELNLSSLELGDSALYFCASSPGLAGLKDEQYFGPGTRLTVT.

The chain employs TRBV5-1 and TRBJ2-3; the match to TRBD2 covers 12 bases. With V trimmed by 2 bases and J by 5 bases, 6 bases remained unmatched. Germline V gene sequence: CDR1 SGHRS, CDR2 YFSETQ. The CDR3 is made up of 16 amino acids. The CDR3: CASSLTSGRPGDTQYF. CDR3 nucleotide sequence: TGCGCCAGCAGCTTAACTAGCGGGAGGCCCGGAGATACGCAGTATTTT.

The chain employs TRBV7-6 and TRBJ2-7; 9 nucleotides align to TRBD1. With V trimmed by 1 base and J by 6 bases, 7 bases remained unmatched. Germline CDR1 SGHVS, CDR2 FNYEAQ. The CDR3 is 15 amino acids. CDR3 protein: CASSLGGQGRGEQYF. CDR3 DNA: TGTGCCAGCAGCTTAGGGGGACAGGGACGCGGCGAGCAGTACTTC.

There are a few counts of this clonotype. CDR3 bases: TGCAGTGCGGTCGGGACAGGGGCGGCCCACGAGCAGTACTTC. This gives the protein CSAVGTGAAHEQYF. The gene calls are TRBV20-1 and TRBJ2-7; 10 positions match TRBD1. Unmatched junction bases numbered 10, after V lost 6 bases and J lost 5 bases. Germline-derived CDR1 and CDR2 are DFQATT and SNEGSKA (reference sequence). The CDR3 contains 14 residues.

The chain has TRBV7-8 and TRBJ2-2, with a possible D match to TRBD2 (6 bases). Trimming removed 2 bases at V and 2 bases at J, with 12 bases between. The CDR3 runs 16 residues. The germline V gene encodes CDR1 SGHVS and CDR2 FQNEAQ. CDR3 bases: TGTGCCAGCAGCTTAAAGCCCGGGACTAACACCGGGGAGCTGTTTTTT. Translating gives CASSLKPGTNTGELFF.